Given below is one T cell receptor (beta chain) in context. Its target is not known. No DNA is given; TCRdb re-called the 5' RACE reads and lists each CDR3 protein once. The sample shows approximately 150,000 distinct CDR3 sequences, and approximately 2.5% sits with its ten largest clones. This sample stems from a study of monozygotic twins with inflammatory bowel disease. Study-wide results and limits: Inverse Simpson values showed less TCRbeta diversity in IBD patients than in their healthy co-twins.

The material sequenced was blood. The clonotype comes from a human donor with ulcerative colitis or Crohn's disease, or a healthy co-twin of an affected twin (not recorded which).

CDR3 in amino acids: CASTPRGGASSYNEQFF. The J gene is TRBJ2-1, the V gene TRBV5-4; TCRdb's D gene call, TRBD1, goes unchecked for lack of DNA. The CDR3 length is 17 residues. Germline values: CDR1 SGHNT, CDR2 YYREEE (reference sequence).